The clone carrying this TCR beta chain was observed many times. The antigen is unknown. Germline is not matched at one junction end, which may reflect a read error. The data are from a study of breast tumors, draining lymph nodes, adjacent tissues. Whole-study results and caveats: Luminal-like breast cancer showed significantly greater tumor-nontumor repertoire similarity than basal-like breast cancer did.

Breast cancer patients provided tissue from their axillary draining lymph nodes. The CDR3 totals 15 residues. CDR1 and CDR2 (germline): SSHAT, FNYEAQ (reference sequence). TCRdb analysed the multiplex PCR reads with MiXCR anew, one entry per CDR3 protein. The table shows around 170,000 distinct CDR3 sequences, with roughly 30% occurring only once. The sample comprised axillary lymph node tissue. The sequence came from a female donor with breast cancer. Some clones in this sample may be carry-over from other donors' samples. This sequence joins TRBV7-7 and TRBJ2-7; D is perhaps TRBD1 (7 bases). The CDR3 DNA reads as TGTGCTAGCAGCCCAGGAGACAGGGAGGCTGGCGAGCAGTACTTC. This encodes CASSPGDREAGEQYF.